Each of the 2 T cell receptor beta chains below was sequenced from the same sample in a study of blood T cell repertoires in COVID-19. Generated by immunoSEQ multiplex PCR, the TCRdb table keeps only in-frame clones and is missing some. Of around 140,000 clones listed, over 70% are singletons. Source material: PBMCs or T cells enriched from blood (not recorded which). Receptors originate from a man between 60 and 75 years old who had recovered from COVID-19.

The chain is built from TRBV28 and TRBJ2-3, with 8 bases fitting TRBD1. The ends lost 4 bases at V and 6 bases at J; junction bases unmatched: 12. Germline lookup yields CDR1 MDHEN and CDR2 SYDVKM. The length of the CDR3 is 16 residues. The CDR3 nucleotides read TGTGCCAGCAGTTACCGGACAGGGCTCGCGGTCGATACGCAGTATTTT. Protein sequence: CASSYRTGLAVDTQYF.

CDR3 nucleotide sequence: TGTGCCAGCAGCCAAAGACAGGGGGCGCGAGGCTACACCTTC. This sequence encodes CASSQRQGARGYTF. The chain combines TRBV3-1 (or the pseudogene TRBV3-2) with TRBJ1-2, with 10 bases matching TRBD1. Germline CDR1 is LGHDT and CDR2 is YNNKEL (reference sequence). V lost 2 bases and J lost 8; bases outside the gene matches: 5. The CDR3 contains 14 residues.